Only a few counts were recorded for the clone carrying this T cell receptor beta chain. No antigen is known for it. The sample belongs to a study of identical twins. TCRdb analysed the 5' RACE reads with MiXCR anew, one entry per CDR3 protein. The sample holds 210,000 or so distinct CDR3 sequences, about 15% seen once. Trimming took 4 bases from V and 5 from J; bases not matched to a gene: 7. Germline V gene lookup returns CDR1 SGHDT and CDR2 YYEEEE. The CDR3 runs to 14 residues. Study results and limitations: Out-of-frame alpha sequences common to twins exhibited an excess of low generation probability.

A further study also used this sample, focusing on T cells expressing NK-cell markers. That paper states: A handful of donors showed these clonotypes also leading the CD3+CD56-NKG2C+ fraction.

This TCR was recovered from a woman aged 18 to 35 in good health. Sequencing was performed on CD8+ T cells sorted from blood. The chain has TRBV5-6 and TRBJ1-1, with 8 bases matching TRBD1. CDR3: CASSVMTGATEAFF. In nucleotides, the CDR3 is TGTGCCAGCAGCGTTATGACAGGGGCAACTGAAGCTTTCTTT.